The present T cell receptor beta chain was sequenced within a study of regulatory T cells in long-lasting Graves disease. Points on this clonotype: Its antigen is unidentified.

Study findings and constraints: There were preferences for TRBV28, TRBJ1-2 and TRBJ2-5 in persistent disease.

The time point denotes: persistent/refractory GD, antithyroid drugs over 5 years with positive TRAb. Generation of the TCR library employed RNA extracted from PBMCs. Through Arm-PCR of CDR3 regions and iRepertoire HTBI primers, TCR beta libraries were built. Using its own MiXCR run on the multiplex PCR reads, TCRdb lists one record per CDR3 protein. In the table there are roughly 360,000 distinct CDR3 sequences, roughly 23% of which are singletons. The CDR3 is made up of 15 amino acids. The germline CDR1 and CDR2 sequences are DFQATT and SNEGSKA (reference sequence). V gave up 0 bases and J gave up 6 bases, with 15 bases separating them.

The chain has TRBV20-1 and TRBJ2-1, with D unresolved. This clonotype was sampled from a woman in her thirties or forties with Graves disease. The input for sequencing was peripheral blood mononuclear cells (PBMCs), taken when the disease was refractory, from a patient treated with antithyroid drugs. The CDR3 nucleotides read TGCAGTGCTAGAGATAGGAGCTCCCCCTCCAATGAGCAGTTCTTC. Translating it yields CSARDRSSPSNEQFF.